The entry that follows covers one T cell receptor (beta chain) sequence. Self-reported history from a screening survey and questionnaire set each donor's cohort. The data stem from a study of blood T cell repertoires in COVID-19. Data came from immunoSEQ multiplex PCR; TCRdb stores just in-frame clones and leaves some out. The sample yields about 200,000 clones, roughly 87% seen once. This TCR derives from a woman aged 25-40 years who had recovered from COVID-19. The sequencing input was PBMCs or T cells enriched from blood (not recorded which).

In nucleotides, the CDR3 is TGTGCCAGCAGCTTAGAAGGGGAGGGCTCCTACGAGCAGTACTTC. This sequence encodes CASSLEGEGSYEQYF. This chain links TRBV11-3 with TRBJ2-7, with TRBD2 identical over 7 bases. From germline, CDR1 is SGHNT and CDR2 YENEEA. With V trimmed by 0 bases and J by 0 bases, 2 bases remained unmatched. The CDR3 runs 15 residues.